This T cell receptor beta chain was documented in a study of cytomegalovirus exposure and HLA in healthy donors. Trimming took 7 bases from V and 2 from J; bases not matched to a gene: 4. Germline V gene lookup returns CDR1 LNHDA and CDR2 SQIVND (reference sequence). The length of the CDR3 is 14 residues. PCR involved 60 Vbeta and 13 Jbeta primers. TCRdb's table, derived via immunoSEQ multiplex PCR, lists solely in-frame clones and lacks some. This sample has 180,000 or so clones, with more than 75% found just once. The clonotype originates from a man aged 35 to 55 in good health and CMV-seronegative. The rearrangement uses TRBV19 and TRBJ2-5; 10 bases are shared with TRBD2. The specimen was PBMCs. The CDR3 region has the DNA TGTGCCAGTACCAGCGGGGGGGCTCAAGAGACCCAGTACTTC. As protein: CASTSGGAQETQYF.